A selection of T cell receptor beta chains follows, all from one sample in a study of T cell responses to AZD1222 COVID-19 vaccine. Generated by immunoSEQ multiplex PCR, the TCRdb table keeps only in-frame clones and is missing some. The sample has 150,000 or so clones, about nine tenths seen once. Sequencing used peripheral blood, obtained on day 0 of AZD1222 vaccination. These TCRs come from an adult in good health. CDR3s include the opening cysteine and the closing phenylalanine or tryptophan. The D gene is left open where the match is weak. A row's size may be missing; if present it is once, few, many or a size class.

j_call d_call v_call clone_size cdr3_aa cdr3_nt
TRBJ1-3 . TRBV9 . CASSVEGGSGRNTIYF TGTGCCAGCAGCGTAGAAGGGGGGTCCGGGAGAAACACCATATATTTT
TRBJ2-2 TRBD1 TRBV13 once CASSPGTGTGELFF TGTGCCAGCAGTCCCGGGACAGGCACCGGGGAGCTGTTTTTT
TRBJ1-6 . TRBV19 . CASSIAMGSSYNSPLHF TGTGCCAGTAGTATAGCAATGGGGAGCTCCTATAATTCACCCCTCCACTTT
TRBJ1-2 . TRBV12-5 . CASGLGAGDYGYTF TGTGCTAGTGGTTTGGGGGCGGGGGACTATGGCTACACCTTC
TRBJ1-1 . TRBV30 once CAWSAGRMNTEAFF TGTGCCTGGAGTGCCGGACGGATGAACACTGAAGCTTTCTTT
TRBJ1-1 . TRBV28 . CASRKGPAGITEAFF TGTGCCAGCCGAAAAGGCCCCGCAGGGATCACTGAAGCTTTCTTT
TRBJ2-3 . TRBV27 . CASSLSIGEEETDTQYF TGTGCCAGCAGTTTATCGATCGGGGAGGAGGAAACAGATACGCAGTATTTT
TRBJ1-1 . TRBV14 . CASSQIGGSAEAFF TGTGCCAGCAGCCAAATAGGTGGTTCGGCTGAAGCTTTCTTT
TRBJ2-3 TRBD2 TRBV11-2 . CASSTYPSGRDVGTDTQYF TGTGCCAGCAGCACCTACCCTAGCGGGAGGGATGTTGGGACAGATACGCAGTATTTT
TRBJ1-1 . TRBV15 once CATSRDGTGVMNTEAFF TGTGCCACCAGCAGAGATGGAACGGGGGTAATGAACACTGAAGCTTTCTTT
TRBJ1-1 . TRBV6-6 . CASTEQGGYPEAFF TGTGCCAGCACCGAACAAGGGGGATATCCTGAAGCTTTCTTT
TRBJ1-2 . TRBV28 . CASMSRGEYYGYTF TGTGCCAGCATGAGTAGGGGAGAATACTATGGCTACACCTTC
TRBJ1-5 TRBD1 TRBV19 . CASSRDRDQPQHF TGTGCCAGTAGTAGGGACAGGGATCAGCCCCAGCATTTT
TRBJ1-4 . TRBV7-9 once CASSLVSAGATNEKLFF TGTGCCAGCAGCTTAGTTTCGGCGGGGGCAACTAATGAAAAACTGTTTTTT
TRBJ1-1 . TRBV7-8 . CASSLLRTEAFF TGTGCCAGCAGCTTACTTCGCACTGAAGCTTTCTTT
TRBJ2-5 . TRBV3-1/TRBV3-2 . CASSLQETQYF TGTGCCAGTAGTCTTCAAGAGACCCAGTACTTC
TRBJ1-6 . TRBV6-2/TRBV6-3 few CASSYPWNSPLHF TGTGCCAGCAGTTACCCCTGGAATTCACCCCTCCACTTT
TRBJ1-2 TRBD1 TRBV6-5 . CASSGDRGFYGYTF TGTGCCAGCAGCGGGGACAGGGGTTTTTACGGCTACACCTTC
TRBJ2-7 TRBD2 TRBV27 once CASSLVLAGVVGSEQYF TGTGCCAGCAGTTTAGTTCTAGCGGGAGTAGTAGGCTCCGAGCAGTACTTC
TRBJ1-4 . TRBV24-1 . CATSDPGLSEKLFF TGTGCCACCAGTGATCCGGGACTGTCTGAAAAACTGTTTTTT
TRBJ1-2 . TRBV5-1 . CASSAGRREGNYGYTF TGCGCCAGCAGCGCGGGGAGGCGCGAGGGGAACTATGGCTACACCTTC
TRBJ2-5 . TRBV30 . CAFGGGAETQYF TGTGCCTTTGGGGGCGGGGCAGAGACCCAGTACTTC
TRBJ2-7 . TRBV5-5 . CASSPFLIPGNYEQYF TGTGCCAGCAGCCCATTTCTAATCCCCGGGAACTACGAGCAGTACTTC
TRBJ1-1 . TRBV18 . CASSPFGALNTEAFF TGTGCCAGCTCACCATTCGGGGCCCTGAACACTGAAGCTTTCTTT
TRBJ2-7 . TRBV5-1 . CASGAGTYSYEQYF TGCGCCAGCGGGGCCGGGACGTATTCCTACGAGCAGTACTTC
TRBJ1-1 . TRBV7-2 . CASSLLLPNTEAFF TGTGCCAGCAGCTTACTCCTCCCAAACACTGAAGCTTTCTTT
TRBJ2-1 TRBD1 TRBV29-1 . CSVGQGSLNEQFF TGCAGCGTAGGACAGGGAAGTCTCAATGAGCAGTTCTTC
TRBJ2-5 TRBD2 TRBV30 once CAWSRRGGSGETQYF TGTGCCTGGAGCAGGAGGGGAGGGTCCGGGGAGACCCAGTACTTC
TRBJ2-6 . TRBV13 . CASSLNSGANVLTF TGTGCCAGCAGCCTTAACTCTGGGGCCAACGTCCTGACTTTC
TRBJ1-2 . TRBV3-1/TRBV3-2 . CASSQGSQPNYGYTF TGTGCCAGCAGCCAAGGTTCGCAGCCTAACTATGGCTACACCTTC
TRBJ1-6 . TRBV5-1 . CASSTRQKGPLHF TGCGCCAGCAGCACCCGACAGAAAGGGCCCCTCCACTTT
TRBJ2-2 . TRBV6-6 . CASSHSNEWGTGELFF TGTGCCAGCAGTCACAGCAACGAATGGGGCACCGGGGAGCTGTTTTTT
TRBJ1-2 . TRBV18 . CASSPLREEYYGYTF TGTGCCAGCTCACCACTCCGGGAGGAGTACTATGGCTACACCTTC
TRBJ2-1 . TRBV5-5 . CASSLGQAAVNEQFF TGTGCCAGCAGCTTGGGGCAAGCCGCCGTGAATGAGCAGTTCTTC
TRBJ1-2 TRBD1 TRBV19 . CASKAGQSGGYGYTF TGTGCCAGTAAGGCGGGACAGTCAGGAGGCTATGGCTACACCTTC
TRBJ2-1 TRBD2 TRBV4-1 once CASSPLTSGGANEQFF TGCGCCAGCAGCCCCCTGACTAGCGGGGGGGCGAATGAGCAGTTCTTC
TRBJ2-3 TRBD2 TRBV7-6 . CASSLGLAGGFSDTQYF TGTGCCAGCAGCTTAGGACTAGCGGGGGGGTTCTCAGATACGCAGTATTTT
TRBJ1-1 TRBD1 TRBV5-1 few CASSGTGSRTEAFF TGCGCCAGCAGCGGGACAGGGAGTCGGACTGAAGCTTTCTTT
TRBJ2-1 TRBD2 TRBV5-1 . CASSLAISGDEQFF TGCGCCAGCAGCTTGGCGATCAGCGGGGATGAGCAGTTCTTC
TRBJ1-2 . TRBV5-1 . CASSPYRDNRYGYTF TGCGCCAGCAGCCCTTACCGGGACAACCGCTATGGCTACACCTTC
TRBJ1-1 TRBD1 TRBV7-3 . CASSLQGDTEAFF TGTGCCAGCAGCTTGCAGGGGGACACTGAAGCTTTCTTT
TRBJ1-2 . TRBV7-8 few CASSPDPDYGYTF TGTGCCAGCAGCCCCGACCCGGACTATGGCTACACCTTC
TRBJ1-1 . TRBV6-1 . CASSSTASEAFF TGTGCCAGCAGTTCGACCGCATCTGAAGCTTTCTTT
TRBJ2-3 . TRBV6-8 . CASSHIPRQSYTQYF TGTGCCAGCAGTCATATCCCCAGACAGTCATATACGCAGTATTTT
TRBJ2-3 TRBD2 TRBV5-1 . CASSLRRGGLGTDTQYF TGCGCCAGCAGCTTGCGGCGGGGGGGCTTGGGCACAGATACGCAGTATTTT
TRBJ1-4 . TRBV19 . CASSPGGVATNEKLFF TGTGCCAGTAGTCCGGGGGGAGTTGCAACTAATGAAAAACTGTTTTTT
TRBJ2-1 TRBD2 TRBV27 once CASSPIGGASGTLHNEQFF TGTGCCAGCAGTCCAATCGGAGGGGCTAGCGGGACTCTCCACAATGAGCAGTTCTTC
TRBJ1-4 . TRBV5-1 . CASTGQGTTNEKLFF TGCGCCAGCACCGGTCAGGGGACAACTAATGAAAAACTGTTTTTT
TRBJ1-5 . TRBV7-9 few CASSLPGFGQPQHF TGTGCCAGCAGCTTGCCAGGATTCGGCCAGCCCCAGCATTTT
TRBJ2-3 . TRBV19 . CASSFTGTARDTQYF TGTGCCAGTAGTTTCACAGGGACGGCAAGGGATACGCAGTATTTT
TRBJ1-6 . TRBV5-1 many CASSLAGGTNSPLHF TGCGCCAGCAGCTTGGCCGGGGGTACTAATTCACCCCTCCACTTT
TRBJ1-6 TRBD1 TRBV19 . CASSMLPGQGAGNSPLHF TGTGCCAGTAGTATGCTGCCGGGACAGGGGGCTGGTAATTCACCCCTCCACTTT
TRBJ2-7 . TRBV19 . CASSMILQGYVQYF TGTGCCAGTAGTATGATACTACAGGGCTACGTGCAGTACTTC